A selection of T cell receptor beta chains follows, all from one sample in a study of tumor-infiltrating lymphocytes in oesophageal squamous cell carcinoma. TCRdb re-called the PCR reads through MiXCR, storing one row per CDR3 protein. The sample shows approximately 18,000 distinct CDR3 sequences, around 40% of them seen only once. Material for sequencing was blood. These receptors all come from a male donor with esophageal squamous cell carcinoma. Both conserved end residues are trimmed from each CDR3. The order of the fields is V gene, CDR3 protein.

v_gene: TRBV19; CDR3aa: ASSGSRSSYNSPLH
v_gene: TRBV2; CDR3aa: ASRAGTGGSTDTQY
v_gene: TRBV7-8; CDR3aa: ASSLASVLDRDYEQY
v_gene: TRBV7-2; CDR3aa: ASSLQQGGWSPLH
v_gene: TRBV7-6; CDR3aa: ASSLGPQGDTQY
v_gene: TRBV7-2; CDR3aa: ASSLYRLAGDTQY
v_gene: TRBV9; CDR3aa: ASSVARNTDTQY
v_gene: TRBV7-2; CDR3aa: ASSMGQGATGELF
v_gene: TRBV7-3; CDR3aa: ASSLNRVLR
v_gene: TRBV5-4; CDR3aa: ASSLGHPDSPLH
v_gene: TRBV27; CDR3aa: ASSLGTASHLMNTEAF
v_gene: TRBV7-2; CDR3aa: ASSSPIGTDQETQY
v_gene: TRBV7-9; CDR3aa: ASSHPRGELF
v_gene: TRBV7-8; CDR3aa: ASSPEDGAGEKLF
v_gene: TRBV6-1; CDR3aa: ASTTGDWAYEQY
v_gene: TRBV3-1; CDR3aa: ASSLAGGHEQY
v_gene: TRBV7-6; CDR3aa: ASSLAGRGQETQY
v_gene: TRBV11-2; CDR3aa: ASSRGQASYNEQF
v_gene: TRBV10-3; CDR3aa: AISNRAPSNSNERY
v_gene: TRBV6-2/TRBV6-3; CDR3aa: ASSEWGDTEAF
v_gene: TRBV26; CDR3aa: ASSSLGSTSTDTQY
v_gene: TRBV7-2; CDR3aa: ASSRGGGVREQY
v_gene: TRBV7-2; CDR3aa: ASSETGTAVHTQY